Listed below are T cell receptor beta chains from one sample, sequenced in a study of cytomegalovirus exposure and HLA in healthy donors. The method was immunoSEQ multiplex PCR; TCRdb's version includes in-frame clones alone and lacks a portion of them. In the table there are 57,000 or so clones, around 75% of which are singletons. Sequencing was done on a sample of PBMCs. The receptors stem from a man aged 50-60 years in good health and CMV-seropositive. CDR3s include the opening cysteine and the closing phenylalanine or tryptophan. A D gene is named only where the DNA matches it firmly. The size of a clone is reported for some rows only, either as once, few or many, or as a class for expanded clones.

d_gene,abundance,j_gene,v_gene,CDR3nt,CDR3aa
.,few,TRBJ2-1,TRBV28,TGTGCCAGCAGTTTGGAGCCTATAGACCGGTATTACAATGAGCCGTTCTTC,CASSLEPIDRYYNEPFF
.,.,TRBJ2-2,TRBV10-3,TGTGCCATCAAAGACACCCCGTCCCCCTCCGGGGAGCTGTTTTTT,CAIKDTPSPSGELFF
.,.,TRBJ2-5,TRBV4-3,TGCGCCAGCAGCCCGACGGGGAAAGAGACCCAGTACTTC,CASSPTGKETQYF
TRBD1,.,TRBJ2-5,TRBV9,TGTGCCAGCAGCGAGAGCCCGACAGGGCCCGGAGGAGAGACCCAGTACTTC,CASSESPTGPGGETQYF
TRBD1,.,TRBJ1-4,TRBV7-9,TGTGCCAGCAGCTTAGCGGGACAGCCTAATGAAAAACTGTTTTTT,CASSLAGQPNEKLFF
.,.,TRBJ1-2,TRBV4-3,TGCGCCAGCAGCCAAGGCCCTCGGGTTTACACCTTC,CASSQGPRVYTF
.,.,TRBJ1-3,TRBV11-2,TGTGCCAGCAGGGAGCTCCGGGGAGGTTGGAACACCATATATTTT,CASRELRGGWNTIYF
.,.,TRBJ2-7,TRBV7-3,TGTGCCAGCAGCCCCTTGCTCGGAGGGAATTACGAGCAGTACTTC,CASSPLLGGNYEQYF
.,.,TRBJ2-7,TRBV5-1,TGCGCCAGCAGCTTGGACGGGGACTACGAGCAGTACTTC,CASSLDGDYEQYF
TRBD1,.,TRBJ2-1,TRBV10-3,TGTGCCATCAGTTCAACCGGGACAGGGGGGGACAATGAGCAGTTCTTC,CAISSTGTGGDNEQFF
TRBD1,once,TRBJ2-7,TRBV5-1,TGCGCCAGCAGCCCACAGGGGTCCCATTACGAGCAGTACTTC,CASSPQGSHYEQYF
TRBD1,.,TRBJ1-5,TRBV19,TGTGCCAGTAGTAGGGGACAGGTGGAAAATCAGCCCCAGCATTTT,CASSRGQVENQPQHF
TRBD1,few,TRBJ2-1,TRBV27,TGTGCCAGCAGTTCGGGACAGGGGGCCTACAATGAGCAGTTCTTC,CASSSGQGAYNEQFF
TRBD1,.,TRBJ1-2,TRBV7-8,TGTGCCAGCAGCTCCGGGACAGGAGGACTGAATGTAGGCTACACCTTC,CASSSGTGGLNVGYTF
TRBD1,.,TRBJ1-5,TRBV19,TGTGCCGCCAGTCGAACAGGGGAGGACAATCAGCCCCAGCATTTT,CAASRTGEDNQPQHF
.,.,TRBJ2-7,TRBV5-5,TGTGCCAGCAGCCCAAGCAGGGGAGCCTACGAGCAGTACTTC,CASSPSRGAYEQYF
TRBD1,few,TRBJ1-2,TRBV5-4,TGTGCCAGCAGCCCCGGGACAGGGTATCGTGGCTACACCTTC,CASSPGTGYRGYTF
.,.,TRBJ2-7,TRBV7-3,TGTGCCAGCAGCTTAAACAGGTCCTACGAGCAGTACTTC,CASSLNRSYEQYF